This T cell receptor beta chain was recorded in a study of blood T cell repertoires in COVID-19 (dated by TCRdb to 2018 to 2020). About the study as a whole: The collaborator samples originated in the United States, Italy and Spain and spanned the acute and convalescent phases of COVID-19. Subjects who had been exposed to COVID-19, were actively infected with it, or had recovered from it provided the deeply sampled blood TCRbeta repertoires that made up the dataset. A de-identified subject ID, COVID-19 status, age in years and sex were almost always included in the sample metadata. The repertoires were made available in a free public database intended to serve as a resource for research on the immune response to SARS-CoV-2. The material from the prospective study consisted of cDNA or gDNA derived from T cells, B-cell-depleted T cells, or PBMCs. The samples were drawn from the first 160 participants of the ongoing ImmuneRACE study and from over a thousand subjects provided by 6 global collaborators. Where available, HLA class I and class II types were obtained from metadata supplied by the sample provider rather than from assay-based typing. What the work shows at the level of the full study, not this receptor alone: The quantity of clinical and demographic metadata differed by source and by participant and was supplied without curation.

With respect to this clone: Its antigen remains undetermined. No per-base quality is available; no much larger clone lies one base away.

Participants in the prospective study were aged roughly 18 to 100 years, lived in about two dozen United States geographic areas, and enrolled through a virtual design. In the prospective study, participants were assigned to cohorts based on the clinical history participants reported in a screening survey and a study questionnaire. Each participant in the prospective study had whole blood, serum and a nasopharyngeal or oropharyngeal swab collected by mobile phlebotomists. Over a roughly 2-month period, participants in the prospective study had the option of providing additional blood draws and questionnaires. Before DNA extraction, blood samples from the prospective study were shipped at room temperature or frozen. TCRbeta CDR3 regions were amplified from genomic DNA using the immunoSEQ Assay, a bias-controlled multiplex PCR. Turning to the authors' computational methods: Within the assay, amplification of reference gene primers was used to estimate how many nucleated cells each sample contained. To quantify the absolute abundance of each unique TCRbeta CDR3 rearrangement, sequence reads were collapsed and filtered. Productive Simpson clonality was computed per sample as the square root of Simpson's diversity index over productive rearrangements. What TCRdb holds here is the immuneACCESS table cut down to in-frame rearrangements. Part of the clones is not present; checked against another copy, under half of the missing clones reflect an unresolved V gene, and the others are unexplained. The V and J calls and clone size were taken over from that table, and D and trimming were inferred from the DNA. For this sample there are 300,000 to 400,000 clones; approximately 86% appear just once. In total, the top ten clones hold 4% to 5% of the sample.

The V and J ends are trimmed by 0 bases and 14 bases, leaving 13 bases between them. From its cysteine to its phenylalanine, the CDR3 spans 13 amino acids. Of all the DNA, just the CDR3 is kept, 39 bases in frame from base 1. Reading the germline V gene (reference sequence) gives CDR1 SEHNR and CDR2 FQNEAQ. This clonotype originated in a woman aged 40 to 49 with acute COVID-19. Sequenced sample: PBMCs or T cells enriched from blood (not recorded which). The chain was built from TRBV7-9 and TRBJ1-4, with no D gene named confidently. The CDR3 protein sequence reads: CASSLAHRGILFF. The bases read TGTGCCAGCAGCTTAGCCCATCGGGGTATTCTGTTTTTT.